This is a list of T cell receptor beta chains from one sample in a study of OX40 agonist ivuxolimab in advanced cancers. Clones were read by immunoSEQ multiplex PCR, and TCRdb kept only the in-frame ones, dropping some. Here the sample spans 60,000 or so clones, about 94% being singletons. The sample consisted of CD4+ or CD8+ T cells sorted from blood, taken in a trial of the OX40 agonist ivuxolimab. These receptors were collected from an adult with an advanced solid tumor such as melanoma, head and neck, liver or kidney cancer. Both conserved end residues are part of each CDR3. Fields, in order: J gene, D gene, V gene, clone size, CDR3 protein, CDR3 DNA. The D gene is left open where the match is weak. Clone sizes are given selectively: once, few, many, or a class where the clone is expanded.

J gene: TRBJ2-7
D gene: TRBD2
V gene: TRBV30
clone size: -
CDR3 protein: CAWSLGQREVAYEQYF
CDR3 DNA: TGTGCCTGGAGCCTTGGTCAGCGGGAGGTCGCCTACGAGCAGTACTTC

J gene: TRBJ2-7
D gene: -
V gene: TRBV6-1
clone size: -
CDR3 protein: CASSEVVMGAYSSYEQYF
CDR3 DNA: TGTGCCAGCAGTGAAGTGGTAATGGGGGCGTATAGCTCCTACGAGCAGTACTTC

J gene: TRBJ2-3
D gene: -
V gene: TRBV10-3
clone size: -
CDR3 protein: CAISFRSPSGTDTQYF
CDR3 DNA: TGTGCCATCAGTTTTAGGTCACCCTCTGGCACAGATACGCAGTATTTT

J gene: TRBJ2-7
D gene: -
V gene: TRBV19
clone size: -
CDR3 protein: CATRDSSSYEQYF
CDR3 DNA: TGTGCCACCCGGGATTCCTCATCGTACGAGCAGTACTTC

J gene: TRBJ2-3
D gene: -
V gene: TRBV9
clone size: -
CDR3 protein: CASTRWGAGTDTQYF
CDR3 DNA: TGTGCCAGCACCCGGTGGGGGGCGGGGACAGATACGCAGTATTTT

J gene: TRBJ2-7
D gene: -
V gene: TRBV19
clone size: -
CDR3 protein: CASSIGGEQYF
CDR3 DNA: TGTGCCAGTAGTATCGGGGGCGAGCAGTACTTC

J gene: TRBJ2-6
D gene: -
V gene: TRBV2
clone size: -
CDR3 protein: CASRWGGASGANVLTF
CDR3 DNA: TGTGCCAGCAGGTGGGGGGGCGCCTCTGGGGCCAACGTCCTGACTTTC

J gene: TRBJ2-3
D gene: -
V gene: TRBV5-4
clone size: -
CDR3 protein: CASSPPSSDTQYF
CDR3 DNA: TGTGCCAGCAGCCCCCCAAGCTCGGATACGCAGTATTTT

J gene: TRBJ2-1
D gene: -
V gene: TRBV9
clone size: -
CDR3 protein: CASSSHNEQFF
CDR3 DNA: TGTGCCAGCAGTTCACACAATGAGCAGTTCTTC

J gene: TRBJ2-7
D gene: TRBD1
V gene: TRBV6-5
clone size: -
CDR3 protein: CASKHIYRGDEQYF
CDR3 DNA: TGTGCCAGCAAACACATATACAGGGGGGACGAGCAGTACTTC

J gene: TRBJ2-7
D gene: -
V gene: TRBV13
clone size: -
CDR3 protein: CASSTGAAYEQYF
CDR3 DNA: TGTGCCAGCAGCACGGGAGCCGCCTACGAGCAGTACTTC

J gene: TRBJ1-4
D gene: -
V gene: TRBV27
clone size: -
CDR3 protein: CASSQQGLARDEKLFF
CDR3 DNA: TGTGCCAGCAGTCAGCAGGGACTTGCCCGAGATGAAAAACTGTTTTTT

J gene: TRBJ1-1
D gene: -
V gene: TRBV7-9
clone size: -
CDR3 protein: CASSWAAGGTEAFF
CDR3 DNA: TGTGCCAGCAGCTGGGCGGCAGGAGGAACTGAAGCTTTCTTT

J gene: TRBJ2-2
D gene: TRBD1
V gene: TRBV10-3
clone size: -
CDR3 protein: CAISEWTGGLNTGELFF
CDR3 DNA: TGTGCCATCAGTGAATGGACAGGGGGCTTGAACACCGGGGAGCTGTTTTTT

J gene: TRBJ1-1
D gene: -
V gene: TRBV27
clone size: -
CDR3 protein: CASSLSPSNTEAFF
CDR3 DNA: TGTGCCAGCAGTTTATCCCCTTCGAACACTGAAGCTTTCTTT

J gene: TRBJ2-1
D gene: TRBD1
V gene: TRBV9
clone size: -
CDR3 protein: CASSVAGQGHNEQFF
CDR3 DNA: TGTGCCAGCAGCGTAGCAGGACAGGGCCACAATGAGCAGTTCTTC

J gene: TRBJ2-3
D gene: -
V gene: TRBV5-6
clone size: -
CDR3 protein: CASSGGGATDTQYF
CDR3 DNA: TGTGCCAGCAGCGGTGGGGGCGCCACAGATACGCAGTATTTT

J gene: TRBJ2-1
D gene: -
V gene: TRBV20-1
clone size: -
CDR3 protein: CSARVEEQFF
CDR3 DNA: TGCAGTGCTAGAGTAGAAGAGCAGTTCTTC

J gene: TRBJ1-6
D gene: -
V gene: TRBV28
clone size: -
CDR3 protein: CASRPAGSYNSPLHF
CDR3 DNA: TGTGCCAGCAGGCCGGCGGGCTCCTATAATTCACCCCTCCACTTT

J gene: TRBJ2-3
D gene: TRBD2
V gene: TRBV30
clone size: -
CDR3 protein: CASEGRESTDTQYF
CDR3 DNA: TGTGCCTCCGAGGGGCGGGAGAGTACAGATACGCAGTATTTT

J gene: TRBJ2-3
D gene: TRBD2
V gene: TRBV13
clone size: -
CDR3 protein: CASSLAGGPQDTQYF
CDR3 DNA: TGTGCCAGCAGCCTAGCGGGAGGGCCACAAGATACGCAGTATTTT

J gene: TRBJ2-7
D gene: TRBD2
V gene: TRBV7-9
clone size: -
CDR3 protein: CASSLGGGRAAREQYF
CDR3 DNA: TGTGCCAGCAGCCTAGGGGGCGGGAGGGCCGCTAGGGAGCAGTACTTC

J gene: TRBJ2-1
D gene: TRBD2
V gene: TRBV4-1
clone size: once
CDR3 protein: CASSQASGTYNEQFF
CDR3 DNA: TGCGCCAGCAGCCAAGCTAGCGGGACTTACAATGAGCAGTTCTTC

J gene: TRBJ2-3
D gene: -
V gene: TRBV28
clone size: -
CDR3 protein: CASSLDQYTQYF
CDR3 DNA: TGTGCCAGCAGTTTAGATCAGTATACGCAGTATTTT

J gene: TRBJ1-1
D gene: -
V gene: TRBV7-9
clone size: -
CDR3 protein: CASSLGAEPTEAFF
CDR3 DNA: TGTGCCAGCAGCTTAGGGGCAGAGCCCACTGAAGCTTTCTTT

J gene: TRBJ2-7
D gene: -
V gene: TRBV6-5
clone size: once
CDR3 protein: CASSLTHSYEQYF
CDR3 DNA: TGTGCCAGCAGTTTGACTCACTCCTACGAGCAGTACTTC

J gene: TRBJ2-5
D gene: -
V gene: TRBV7-3
clone size: -
CDR3 protein: CASTTAVETQYF
CDR3 DNA: TGTGCCAGCACGACGGCGGTGGAGACCCAGTACTTC

J gene: TRBJ2-2
D gene: -
V gene: TRBV6-5
clone size: -
CDR3 protein: CASRRPGTNTGELFF
CDR3 DNA: TGTGCCAGCCGCCGTCCCGGGACGAACACCGGGGAGCTGTTTTTT

J gene: TRBJ2-7
D gene: -
V gene: TRBV27
clone size: once
CDR3 protein: CASRAGTLGGQYF
CDR3 DNA: TGTGCCAGCAGGGCAGGGACCCTGGGGGGGCAGTACTTC

J gene: TRBJ2-7
D gene: -
V gene: TRBV27
clone size: -
CDR3 protein: CASSPRWGNEQYF
CDR3 DNA: TGTGCCAGCAGTCCCCGATGGGGGAACGAGCAGTACTTC

J gene: TRBJ2-7
D gene: -
V gene: TRBV11-1
clone size: once
CDR3 protein: CASSLDRSYEQYF
CDR3 DNA: TGTGCCAGCAGCTTAGACCGGTCCTACGAGCAGTACTTC

J gene: TRBJ2-7
D gene: TRBD1
V gene: TRBV5-4
clone size: -
CDR3 protein: CASSQGQESYEQYF
CDR3 DNA: TGTGCCAGCAGCCAGGGACAGGAAAGCTACGAGCAGTACTTC

J gene: TRBJ2-1
D gene: TRBD2
V gene: TRBV7-9
clone size: -
CDR3 protein: CASSVSGSSYNEQFF
CDR3 DNA: TGTGCCAGCAGCGTTAGCGGGAGCTCCTACAATGAGCAGTTCTTC

J gene: TRBJ2-5
D gene: TRBD1
V gene: TRBV6-1
clone size: -
CDR3 protein: CASSWDRAGQETQYF
CDR3 DNA: TGTGCCAGCAGTTGGGACAGGGCGGGCCAAGAGACCCAGTACTTC

J gene: TRBJ2-2
D gene: TRBD1
V gene: TRBV10-1
clone size: -
CDR3 protein: CANGLGAGGNTGELFF
CDR3 DNA: TGCGCCAACGGCCTAGGGGCAGGGGGGAACACCGGGGAGCTGTTTTTT

J gene: TRBJ1-1
D gene: TRBD1
V gene: TRBV2
clone size: -
CDR3 protein: CASSGWQGAFMNTEAFF
CDR3 DNA: TGTGCCAGCAGTGGGTGGCAGGGGGCTTTCATGAACACTGAAGCTTTCTTT

J gene: TRBJ2-7
D gene: TRBD1
V gene: TRBV28
clone size: -
CDR3 protein: CASSLPGTAYEQYF
CDR3 DNA: TGTGCCAGCAGTTTACCGGGGACAGCCTACGAGCAGTACTTC

J gene: TRBJ1-1
D gene: TRBD1
V gene: TRBV6-5
clone size: -
CDR3 protein: CASKVDRGSEAFF
CDR3 DNA: TGTGCCAGCAAGGTCGACAGGGGCTCTGAAGCTTTCTTT

J gene: TRBJ2-1
D gene: -
V gene: TRBV11-3
clone size: -
CDR3 protein: CASSLSPSPLNEQFF
CDR3 DNA: TGTGCCAGCAGCTTAAGTCCTAGTCCCCTCAATGAGCAGTTCTTC

J gene: TRBJ2-7
D gene: -
V gene: TRBV5-1
clone size: -
CDR3 protein: CASSLVRDTYEQYF
CDR3 DNA: TGCGCCAGCAGCTTGGTCCGGGATACTTACGAGCAGTACTTC

J gene: TRBJ1-5
D gene: TRBD1
V gene: TRBV5-1
clone size: -
CDR3 protein: CASSPGQGLLPQHF
CDR3 DNA: TGCGCCAGCAGCCCTGGACAGGGGCTCTTGCCCCAGCATTTT

J gene: TRBJ2-3
D gene: -
V gene: TRBV27
clone size: -
CDR3 protein: CASSLSHRQALYTDTQYF
CDR3 DNA: TGTGCCAGCAGTTTATCCCATCGACAGGCCCTATACACAGATACGCAGTATTTT

J gene: TRBJ2-3
D gene: TRBD1
V gene: TRBV13
clone size: -
CDR3 protein: CASSIIFGQGGGTDTQYF
CDR3 DNA: TGTGCCAGCAGCATAATATTCGGACAGGGCGGTGGCACAGATACGCAGTATTTT

J gene: TRBJ1-2
D gene: TRBD1
V gene: TRBV7-9
clone size: -
CDR3 protein: CASSLQGDYGYTF
CDR3 DNA: TGTGCCAGCAGCTTGCAGGGGGACTATGGCTACACCTTC

J gene: TRBJ2-7
D gene: TRBD2
V gene: TRBV7-9
clone size: -
CDR3 protein: CASSPPSGNEQYF
CDR3 DNA: TGTGCCAGCAGCCCTCCTAGCGGGAACGAGCAGTACTTC

J gene: TRBJ2-7
D gene: -
V gene: TRBV9
clone size: -
CDR3 protein: CASSPSSYEQYF
CDR3 DNA: TGTGCCAGCAGTCCTAGCTCCTACGAGCAGTACTTC

J gene: TRBJ2-7
D gene: -
V gene: TRBV14
clone size: -
CDR3 protein: CASSPGTGEQYF
CDR3 DNA: TGTGCCAGCAGCCCGGGTACGGGCGAGCAGTACTTC

J gene: TRBJ2-5
D gene: TRBD1
V gene: TRBV5-4
clone size: -
CDR3 protein: CASSGGVPGQGFQETQYF
CDR3 DNA: TGTGCCAGCAGCGGAGGGGTTCCGGGACAGGGTTTCCAAGAGACCCAGTACTTC

J gene: TRBJ1-5
D gene: -
V gene: TRBV6-5
clone size: -
CDR3 protein: CASSARGSNQPQHF
CDR3 DNA: TGTGCCAGCAGTGCAAGGGGGAGCAATCAGCCCCAGCATTTT

J gene: TRBJ1-5
D gene: -
V gene: TRBV28
clone size: -
CDR3 protein: CASSLFTGNNQPQHF
CDR3 DNA: TGTGCCAGCAGTTTATTTACAGGGAACAATCAGCCCCAGCATTTT

J gene: TRBJ2-7
D gene: TRBD2
V gene: TRBV4-2
clone size: -
CDR3 protein: CASSQQFQLAGSGEQYF
CDR3 DNA: TGTGCCAGCAGCCAACAATTCCAACTAGCGGGGTCGGGGGAGCAGTACTTC

J gene: TRBJ2-2
D gene: TRBD1
V gene: TRBV9
clone size: -
CDR3 protein: CASSANTGDANTGELFF
CDR3 DNA: TGTGCCAGCAGCGCAAATACAGGGGATGCGAACACCGGGGAGCTGTTTTTT

J gene: TRBJ2-3
D gene: TRBD2
V gene: TRBV7-9
clone size: -
CDR3 protein: CASSWSGSSSDTQYF
CDR3 DNA: TGTGCCAGCAGCTGGAGCGGGAGTAGCTCAGATACGCAGTATTTT

J gene: TRBJ2-1
D gene: TRBD2
V gene: TRBV19
clone size: -
CDR3 protein: CASSPRLAGGPSNEQFF
CDR3 DNA: TGTGCCAGTAGCCCCAGACTAGCGGGAGGGCCATCCAATGAGCAGTTCTTC

J gene: TRBJ2-3
D gene: -
V gene: TRBV28
clone size: -
CDR3 protein: CASSRPSEGTDTQYF
CDR3 DNA: TGTGCCAGCAGCCGGCCTAGCGAGGGCACAGATACGCAGTATTTT